This TCR beta chain was sequenced in a study of cytotoxic CD8 clonotypes in ibrutinib-treated CLL. Study context: About 24 partial and 2 complete responses; at median approximately 70 months, around 15 remitted, approximately 12 progressed. Mean per-sample yields comprised roughly 260,000 productive templates and 94,082 productive rearrangements.

In regard to this clone: Its target is not known.

The CDR3 is 14 amino acids. Trimming left V 3 bases short and J 4 bases short, with 10 bases between. CDR1 and CDR2 from the germline V gene are MDHEN and SYDVKM. Whole-study results and caveats: Clonality increased with ibrutinib response but returned toward baseline at progression.

Depths of 1 in 200,000 to 1 in 1 million T cells were the sequencing target. Sequencing used immunoSEQ multiplex PCR; TCRdb keeps in-frame clones, though not all of them. Altogether 35,000 to 45,000 clones are present, 49% being singletons, with the ten largest covering approximately 20%. Sequenced here: PBMCs, sampled before ibrutinib treatment. This TCR was sampled from a human donor with chronic lymphocytic leukemia. J is TRBJ1-5 and V is TRBV28, with no clear D. CDR3 loop: CASSLAAENQPQHF. DNA for the CDR3: TGTGCCAGCAGTTTGGCGGCAGAGAATCAGCCCCAGCATTTT.